This T cell receptor (beta chain) emerged from a study of cytomegalovirus exposure and HLA in healthy donors. At the level of the study: Earlier work reported 117 million unique TCR beta sequences from some 180 million T cells. Overall study results and limits: The productive fraction for most TCR beta V segments was about 87% or about 30% in an earlier analysis. Available immune exposure information was restricted to CMV serostatus only.

The CDR3 is 17 amino acids. The germline CDR1 and CDR2 sequences are LGHNA and YSLEER. Losses at the gene ends were 3 bases for V and 4 bases for J; bases not matched to a gene: 8. The PCR made use of 60 Vbeta and 13 Jbeta primers. This table comes from immunoSEQ multiplex PCR, and its TCRdb copy is limited to in-frame clones, with some not included. The table lists 150,000 to 200,000 clones, approximately 80% of them singletons. For this clone: The antigen remains unidentified.

The receptor's source is a male donor in good health and CMV-seropositive. V usage is TRBV4-3 and J usage is TRBJ2-1; 11 positions match TRBD2. Sequenced sample: PBMCs. The CDR3: CASSHHGTSGAYNEQFF. In nucleotides, the CDR3 is TGCGCCAGCAGCCATCATGGGACTAGCGGAGCTTACAATGAGCAGTTCTTC.